Below, 8 T cell receptor beta chains from the same sample are listed, as sequenced in a study of blood T cell repertoires in COVID-19. Clones were sequenced by immunoSEQ multiplex PCR, and TCRdb holds only the in-frame ones, with some missing. The table records more than 90,000 clones, about 89% of them present only once. Sequences were obtained from peripheral blood. The source is a woman in her 30s with acute or convalescent COVID-19.

CDR3 sequence: CASSDPGLVTDTQYF. CDR3 bases: TGTGCCAGCAGTGACCCAGGGCTGGTCACAGATACGCAGTATTTT. The chain is built from TRBV2 and TRBJ2-3, with D maybe TRBD1 (5 bases). The CDR3 runs 15 residues. V dropped 3 bases and J dropped 2 bases, with 12 bases sitting between them. Germline-derived CDR1 and CDR2 are SNHLY and FYNNEI.

This clone has more than one count but fewer than ten. The chain recombines TRBV19 with TRBJ2-7, with 7 bases identical to TRBD1. Germline-derived CDR1 and CDR2 are LNHDA and SQIVND (reference sequence). The CDR3 runs to 16 residues. V was clipped by 7 bases and J by 5 bases; unmatched bases: 17. In DNA, the CDR3 is TGTGCCAGTACCCTCGAGGGTCGGACAGGTTTTAACGAGCAGTACTTC. Translation gives CASTLEGRTGFNEQYF.

This clone has just one count. The gene calls are TRBV3-1 (or the pseudogene TRBV3-2) and TRBJ2-2; D possibly corresponds to TRBD2 (6 bases). Between the trimmed V and J ends, which lost 4 bases and 0 bases, there was a span of 12 bases. Looked up from germline, CDR1 is LGHDT and CDR2 is YNNKEL (reference sequence). This CDR3 contains 16 residues. The CDR3 DNA sequence: TGTGCCAGCAGCCTGGGACTTGGAGCGAACACCGGGGAGCTGTTTTTT. It encodes CASSLGLGANTGELFF.

V usage is TRBV9 and J usage is TRBJ2-5; tentative D call: TRBD1 (7 bases). V lost 3 bases, J lost 5 bases, and 20 bases lay in between. CDR1 is SGDLS, CDR2 YYNGEE, per germline. The CDR3 runs 16 residues. This chain's CDR3 is CASSAWTGLTGETQYF. For the CDR3, the DNA is TGTGCCAGCAGCGCTTGGACAGGACTAACGGGGGAGACCCAGTACTTC.

The genes are TRBV2 and TRBJ1-5; D is uncertain. The germline V and J ends were trimmed by 3 bases and 5 bases, with 11 bases remaining between them. Germline-derived CDR1 and CDR2 are SNHLY and FYNNEI. The CDR3 totals 14 residues. This CDR3 is CASSDATMDQPQHF. DNA of the CDR3: TGTGCCAGCAGTGATGCAACAATGGATCAGCCCCAGCATTTT.

This sequence joins TRBV7-2 and TRBJ1-2; maybe TRBD1 (5 bases). CDR3 length equals 16 residues. Germline V gene data show CDR1 as SGHTA and CDR2 as FQGNSA. Trimming removed 1 base from V and 7 bases from J, with 19 bases in between. The CDR3 sequence: CASSLVPGGTFGGYTF. The CDR3, as DNA: TGTGCCAGCAGCTTAGTCCCTGGGGGGACCTTCGGTGGCTACACCTTC.

The rearrangement joins TRBV18 to TRBJ2-7; D gene ambiguous. Germline CDR1 and CDR2: KGHSH and LQKENI. CDR3 length: 15 residues. Trimming pared 4 bases from V and 3 bases from J, leaving 16 bases between. The CDR3 DNA reads as TGTGCCAGCTCACACCCGCCCCCAGAAGACTACGAGCAGTACTTC. Protein sequence: CASSHPPPEDYEQYF. The variable domain in full, completed from reference TRBV18 and TRBJ2-7, reads NAGVMQNPRHLVRRRGQEARLRCSPMKGHSHVYWYRQLPEEGLKFMVYLQKENIIDESGMPKERFSAEFPKEGPSILRIQQVVRGDSAAYFCASSHPPPEDYEQYFGPGTRLTVT.

CDR3: CATSDSPGRDEQFF. The DNA of the CDR3 is TGTGCCACCAGTGATTCCCCTGGGAGGGATGAGCAGTTCTTC. The gene calls are TRBV24-1 and TRBJ2-1; 7 bases are shared with TRBD2. The CDR3 runs 14 residues. The trim removed 2 bases at V and 8 bases at J, leaving 5 bases unmatched. Germline CDR1 reads KGHDR; CDR2 reads SFDVKD.